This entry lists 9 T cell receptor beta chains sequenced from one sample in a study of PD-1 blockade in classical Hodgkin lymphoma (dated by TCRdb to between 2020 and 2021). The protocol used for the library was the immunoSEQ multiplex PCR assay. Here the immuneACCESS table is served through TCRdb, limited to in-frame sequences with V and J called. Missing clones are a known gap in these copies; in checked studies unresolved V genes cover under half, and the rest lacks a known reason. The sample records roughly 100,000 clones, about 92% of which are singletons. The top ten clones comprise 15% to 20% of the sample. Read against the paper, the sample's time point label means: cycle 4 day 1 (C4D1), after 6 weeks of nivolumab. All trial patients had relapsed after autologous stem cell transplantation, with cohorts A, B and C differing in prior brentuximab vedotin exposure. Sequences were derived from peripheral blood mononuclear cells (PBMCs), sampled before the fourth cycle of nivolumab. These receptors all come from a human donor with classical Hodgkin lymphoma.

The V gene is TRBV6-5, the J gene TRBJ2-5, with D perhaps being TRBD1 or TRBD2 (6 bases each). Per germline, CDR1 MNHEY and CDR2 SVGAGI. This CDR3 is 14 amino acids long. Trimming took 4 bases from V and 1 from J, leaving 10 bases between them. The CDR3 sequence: CASSFGGRQETQYF. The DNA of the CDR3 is TGTGCCAGCAGTTTCGGGGGCCGCCAAGAGACCCAGTACTTC.

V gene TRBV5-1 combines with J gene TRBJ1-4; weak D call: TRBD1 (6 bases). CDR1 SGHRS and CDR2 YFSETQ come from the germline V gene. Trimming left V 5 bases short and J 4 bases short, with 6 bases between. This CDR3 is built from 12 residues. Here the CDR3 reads CASRDSNEKLFF. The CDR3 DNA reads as TGCGCCAGCAGGGACAGTAATGAAAAACTGTTTTTT. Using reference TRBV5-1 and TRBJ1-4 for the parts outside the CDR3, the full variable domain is KAGVTQTPRYLIKTRGQQVTLSCSPISGHRSVSWYQQTPGQGLQFLFEYFSETQRNKGNFPGRFSGRQFSNSRSEMNVSTLELGDSALYLCASRDSNEKLFFGSGTQLSVL.

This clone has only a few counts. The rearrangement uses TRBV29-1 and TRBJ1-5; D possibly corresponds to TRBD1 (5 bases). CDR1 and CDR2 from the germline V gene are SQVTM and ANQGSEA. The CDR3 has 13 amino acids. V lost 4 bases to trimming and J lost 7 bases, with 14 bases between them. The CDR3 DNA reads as TGCAGCGTTGCCGTCAGGGTCGGGCAGCCCCAGCATTTT. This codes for CSVAVRVGQPQHF.

The CDR3 spells CASSRFERLGGNTIYF. The CDR3 DNA is TGTGCCAGCAGCCGATTCGAGCGATTGGGGGGAAACACCATATATTTT. This chain links TRBV5-5 with TRBJ1-3, with D hard to call. Germline V CDR1 and CDR2: SGHKS, YYEKEE (reference sequence). This CDR3 comprises 16 residues. The germline V and J ends were trimmed by 4 bases and 4 bases, with 18 bases remaining between them.

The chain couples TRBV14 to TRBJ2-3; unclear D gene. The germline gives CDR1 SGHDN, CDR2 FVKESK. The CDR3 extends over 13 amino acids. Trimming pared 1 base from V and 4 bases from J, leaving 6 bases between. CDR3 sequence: CASSQGYPDTQYF. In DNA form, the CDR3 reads TGTGCCAGCAGCCAAGGCTACCCAGATACGCAGTATTTT. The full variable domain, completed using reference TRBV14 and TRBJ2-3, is EAGVTQFPSHSVIEKGQTVTLRCDPISGHDNLYWYRRVMGKEIKFLLHFVKESKQDESGMPNNRFLAERTGGTYSTLKVQPAELEDSGVYFCASSQGYPDTQYFGPGTRLTVL.

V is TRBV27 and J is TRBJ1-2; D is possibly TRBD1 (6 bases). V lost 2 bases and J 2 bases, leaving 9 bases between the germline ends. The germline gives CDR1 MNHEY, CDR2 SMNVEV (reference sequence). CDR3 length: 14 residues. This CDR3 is CASSLLGANYGYTF. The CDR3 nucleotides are TGTGCCAGCAGTTTACTGGGGGCCAACTATGGCTACACCTTC.

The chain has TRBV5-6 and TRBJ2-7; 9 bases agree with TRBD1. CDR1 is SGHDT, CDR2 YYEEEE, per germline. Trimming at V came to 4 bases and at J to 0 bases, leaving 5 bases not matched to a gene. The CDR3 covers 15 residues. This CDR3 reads CASSGTGWGSYEQYF. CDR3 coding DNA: TGTGCCAGCAGCGGGACAGGGTGGGGCTCCTACGAGCAGTACTTC.

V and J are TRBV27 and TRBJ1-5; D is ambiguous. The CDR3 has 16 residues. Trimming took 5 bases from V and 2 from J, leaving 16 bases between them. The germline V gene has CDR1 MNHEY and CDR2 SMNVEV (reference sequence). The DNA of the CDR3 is TGTGCCAGCAGTACCTTAGGAGGGTGGGGCAATCAGCCCCAGCATTTT. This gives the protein CASSTLGGWGNQPQHF.

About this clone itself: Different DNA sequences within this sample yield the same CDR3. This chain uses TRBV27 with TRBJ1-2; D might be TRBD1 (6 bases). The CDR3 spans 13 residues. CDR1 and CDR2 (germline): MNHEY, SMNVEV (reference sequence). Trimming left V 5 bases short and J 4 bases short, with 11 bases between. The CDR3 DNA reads TGTGCCAGCAGTCCGACAGGAACCTATGGCTACACCTTC. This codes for CASSPTGTYGYTF.